This TCR beta chain was retrieved from a study of T cell responses to AZD1222 COVID-19 vaccine (dated by TCRdb to the early 2020s). For the wider study: Because spike-specific TCR depth and breadth did not differ between the two schedules, AZD1222 recipients who got a second dose at roughly 4 weeks were pooled with those who got a second dose at roughly 12 weeks. A total of about 230 trial participants underwent TCR sequencing, of whom some 210 received two doses of AZD1222 and about 25 received two doses of the MenACWY control vaccine. Trial participants were enrolled by age into subgroups of 18-55, 56-69 and 70-plus years, and around 150, 28 and 57 TCR-sequenced participants, respectively, were included in these subgroups.

This clone was observed a few times. It has no known antigen specificity. Base quality data are lacking; no much larger clone is found one base away. Taken with the paper, the label for time point translates to: baseline before first vaccination. Vaccinee samples were obtained from the UK trials COV001 and COV002, which included a single-blind randomized controlled phase 2/3 trial of AZD1222 (ChAdOx1 nCoV-19) in healthy adults. Trial participant PBMC samples were collected at day 0 and day 28 after the second dose for TCRbeta chain sequencing. Broader findings and caveats from the paper: The 56-69-year group was small, and its depth increase did not reach significance, likely because of low power. Conclusions about previously exposed vaccinees are limited, since just five or six AZD1222 recipients were seropositive for SARS-CoV-2 at baseline. The whole spike protein was spanned by vaccine-associated CD4 TCRs, and dominant responses were seen in regions 160-218 and 743-854. Because no day 14 peak-response samples were available, repertoires were characterized only after the peak T cell response. Participants were mostly white British and included more females than males, and it was suggested by the authors that clonal diversity may have been underestimated. After two AZD1222 doses, both the breadth and the depth of spike-specific TCRs were significantly higher than at day 0 and than in MenACWY recipients. Reportedly, almost half of the unique spike-specific TCRs recognized epitopes lying outside the regions that are mutated in the B.1.351 and B.1.1.7 variants.

Per the germline V gene (reference sequence), LGHDT is the CDR1 and YNNKEL is the CDR2. Measured from the cysteine to the phenylalanine, the CDR3 is 14 residues long. CDR3 DNA only is kept here, 42 bases in frame from base 1. V was cut back by 1 base and J by 4 bases, leaving a gap of 7 bases between them. The CDR3 regions of human TCRbeta chains were subjected to immunosequencing. The study's own analysis went as follows. Repertoire TCRs were checked for matches against a reference library of SARS-CoV-2-specific TCRs that had been generated using the MIRA antigen-specificity platform. Breadth meant the fraction of unique TCRs that were SARS-CoV-2-associated, whereas depth meant the fraction of total T cells that were SARS-CoV-2-associated. Using the MIRA data, every spike-specific TCR was mapped to the spike region that the TCR reacted to and assigned to either a CD4 or a CD8 class. Log10-transformed breadth and depth values were compared by one-way ANOVA with Sidak's multiple comparisons tests. TCRdb retrieved this table from immuneACCESS and kept in-frame rearrangements only. Not all clones are present; in checked studies, unresolved V genes account for under half, and no reason is known for the remainder. The V and J calls and clone size come from that table; D and trimming were worked out from the DNA. This sample is represented by 150,000 to 200,000 clones; around 92% of them were singletons. The top ten hold roughly a tenth of the sample.

This TCR was sampled from an adult in good health. The chain was built from TRBV3-1 (or the pseudogene TRBV3-2) and TRBJ2-2, with the D gene not confidently named. The specimen was peripheral blood, collected on day 0 of AZD1222 vaccination. The DNA sequence is TGTGCCAGCAGCCAAGGGACGGCCACCGGGGAGCTGTTTTTT. Translated, this gives CASSQGTATGELFF.